This T cell receptor beta chain is drawn from a study of beta chain features in type 1 diabetes. In the study overall: Patients and healthy donors were similar in age, gender and cell yields. Whole-study findings and limits: There was a moderate but significant shortening of TCRB CDR3s in all four CD4+ subsets of Type 1 diabetes patients.

As every portion of the isolated RNA was reverse transcribed, the sequencing read expressed TCRB transcripts. This table comes from immunoSEQ multiplex PCR, and its TCRdb copy is limited to in-frame clones, with some not included. Of 600,000 to 750,000 clones listed, roughly 12% are singletons. This CDR3 is built from 13 residues. V was clipped by 2 bases and J by 4 bases; unmatched bases: 2. Germline lookup yields CDR1 SQVTM and CDR2 ANQGSEA. This clone was detected only a few times. Its antigen remains unidentified. Sequences were obtained from naive CD4+ T cells from blood. The source of this sequence is a man younger than 40 with type 1 diabetes. V is TRBV29-1 and J is TRBJ2-3; 8 bases align to TRBD1. This CDR3 is CSVEKQGADTQYF. CDR3 sequence (DNA): TGCAGCGTTGAAAAACAGGGGGCAGATACGCAGTATTTT.